This record concerns one T cell receptor (beta chain) sequence. Its antigen remains unidentified. Trimming took 4 bases from V and 0 from J; bases not matched to a gene: 9. CDR1 SGHNT and CDR2 YYREEE come from the germline V gene (reference sequence). The CDR3 extends over 18 amino acids. The data were taken from a study of T cell responses to AZD1222 COVID-19 vaccine. Overall study findings and caveats: Sampling that yielded the repertoires occurred only after the peak T cell response. A reported finding is that nearly half of spike-specific TCRs target unmutated variant regions.

The repertoire was sequenced with immunoSEQ multiplex PCR; TCRdb's copy has only in-frame clones and lacks some. The repertoire consists of 89,000 or so clones, with 80% to 90% occurring once and the leading ten covering more than 6%. This clonotype was obtained from an adult in good health. This material consisted of peripheral blood, taken on day 0 of AZD1222 vaccination. This chain connects TRBV5-4 to TRBJ2-3; 12 nucleotides match TRBD2. In nucleotides, the CDR3 is TGTGCCAGCAGCCCAGGACTAGCGGGGCCTAGTAGCACAGATACGCAGTATTTT. Its translation is CASSPGLAGPSSTDTQYF.